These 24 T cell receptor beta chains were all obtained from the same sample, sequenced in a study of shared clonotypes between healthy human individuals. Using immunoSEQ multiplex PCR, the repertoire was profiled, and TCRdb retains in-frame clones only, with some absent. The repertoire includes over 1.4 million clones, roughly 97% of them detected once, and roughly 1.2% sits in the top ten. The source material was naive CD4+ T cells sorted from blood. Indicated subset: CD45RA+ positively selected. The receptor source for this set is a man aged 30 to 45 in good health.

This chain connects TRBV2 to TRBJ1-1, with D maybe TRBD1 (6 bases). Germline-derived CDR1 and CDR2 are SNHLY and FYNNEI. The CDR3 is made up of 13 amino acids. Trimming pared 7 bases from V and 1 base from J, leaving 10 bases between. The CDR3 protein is CASTKQGNTEAFF. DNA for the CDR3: TGTGCCAGCACAAAACAGGGGAACACTGAAGCTTTCTTT.

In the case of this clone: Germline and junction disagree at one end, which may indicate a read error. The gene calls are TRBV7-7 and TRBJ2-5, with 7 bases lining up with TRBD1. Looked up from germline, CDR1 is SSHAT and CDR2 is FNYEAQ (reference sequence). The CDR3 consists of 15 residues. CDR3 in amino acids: CASSPLTGHQEAQYF. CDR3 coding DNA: TGTGCCAGCAGCCCACTGACAGGGCACCAAGAGGCCCAGTACTTC.

Written as DNA, the CDR3 is TGTGCCAGCTGGAGGGCTCACATTCAGTACTTC. Encoded protein: CASWRAHIQYF. J is TRBJ2-4 and V is TRBV5-8; D is possibly TRBD2 (6 bases). The CDR3 runs 11 residues. V was pared by 7 bases and J by 8 bases, with 10 bases between. CDR1 and CDR2 from the germline V gene are SGHTS and YDEGEE.

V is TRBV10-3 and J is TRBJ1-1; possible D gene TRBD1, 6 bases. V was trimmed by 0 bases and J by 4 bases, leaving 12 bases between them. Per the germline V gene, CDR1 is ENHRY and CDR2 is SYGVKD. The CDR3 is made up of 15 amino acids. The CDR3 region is CAISESTGPTTEAFF. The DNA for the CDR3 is TGTGCCATCAGTGAGTCGACAGGTCCTACCACTGAAGCTTTCTTT.

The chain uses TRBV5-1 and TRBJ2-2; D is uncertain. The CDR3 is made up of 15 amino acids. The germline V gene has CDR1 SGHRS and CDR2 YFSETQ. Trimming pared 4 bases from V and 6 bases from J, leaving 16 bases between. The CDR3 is CASSPGADPPGELFF. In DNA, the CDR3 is TGCGCCAGCAGCCCTGGCGCAGACCCGCCCGGGGAGCTGTTTTTT.

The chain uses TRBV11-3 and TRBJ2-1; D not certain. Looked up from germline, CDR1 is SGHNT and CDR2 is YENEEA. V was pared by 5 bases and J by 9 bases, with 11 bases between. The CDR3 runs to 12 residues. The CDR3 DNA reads TGTGCCAGCAGCCCTTCGAACAGTGAGCAGTTCTTC. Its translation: CASSPSNSEQFF. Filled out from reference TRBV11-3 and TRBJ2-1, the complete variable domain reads EAGVVQSPRYKIIEKKQPVAFWCNPISGHNTLYWYLQNLGQGPELLIRYENEEAVDDSQLPKDRFSAERLKGVDSTLKIQPAELGDSAVYLCASSPSNSEQFFGPGTRLTVL.

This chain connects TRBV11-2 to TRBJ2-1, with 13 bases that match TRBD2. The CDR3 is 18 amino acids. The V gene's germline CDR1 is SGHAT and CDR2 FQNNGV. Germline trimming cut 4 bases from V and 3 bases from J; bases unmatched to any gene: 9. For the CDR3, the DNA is TGTGCCAGCAGCTCGAAGGGGGGACTAGCGGGGCACTACAATGAGCAGTTCTTC. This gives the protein CASSSKGGLAGHYNEQFF.

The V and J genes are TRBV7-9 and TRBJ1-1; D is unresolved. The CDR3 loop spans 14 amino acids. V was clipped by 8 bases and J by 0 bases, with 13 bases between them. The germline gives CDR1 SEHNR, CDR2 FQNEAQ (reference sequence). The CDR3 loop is CASGLAPMNTEAFF. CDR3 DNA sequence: TGTGCCAGCGGCCTAGCCCCGATGAACACTGAAGCTTTCTTT.

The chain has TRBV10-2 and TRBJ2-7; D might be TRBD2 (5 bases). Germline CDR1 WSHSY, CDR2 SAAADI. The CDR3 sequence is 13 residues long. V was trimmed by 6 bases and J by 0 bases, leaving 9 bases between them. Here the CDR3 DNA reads TGCGCCAGCAGCCTAACTAGCTCCTACGAGCAGTACTTC. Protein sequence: CASSLTSSYEQYF.

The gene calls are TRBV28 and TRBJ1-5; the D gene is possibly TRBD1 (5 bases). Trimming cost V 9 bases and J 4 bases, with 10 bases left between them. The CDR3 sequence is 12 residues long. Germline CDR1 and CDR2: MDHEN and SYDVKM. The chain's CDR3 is CASQGLNQPQHF. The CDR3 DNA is TGTGCCAGTCAGGGTTTAAATCAGCCCCAGCATTTT.

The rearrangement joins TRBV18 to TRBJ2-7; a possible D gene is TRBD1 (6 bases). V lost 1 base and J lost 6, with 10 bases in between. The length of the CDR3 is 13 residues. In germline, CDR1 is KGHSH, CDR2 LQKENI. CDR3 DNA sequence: TGTGCCAGCTCACCACAAACAGGGTCCGAGCAGTACTTC. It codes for CASSPQTGSEQYF.

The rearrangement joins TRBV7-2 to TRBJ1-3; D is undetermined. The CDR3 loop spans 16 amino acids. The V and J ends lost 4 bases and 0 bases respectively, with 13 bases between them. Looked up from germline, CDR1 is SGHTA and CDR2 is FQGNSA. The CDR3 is CASSSAQLSSGNTIYF. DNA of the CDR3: TGTGCCAGCAGCTCGGCACAACTAAGCTCTGGAAACACCATATATTTT. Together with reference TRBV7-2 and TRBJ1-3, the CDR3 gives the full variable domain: GAGVSQSPSNKVTEKGKDVELRCDPISGHTALYWYRQSLGQGLEFLIYFQGNSAPDKSGLPSDRFSAERTGGSVSTLTIQRTQQEDSAVYLCASSSAQLSSGNTIYFGEGSWLTVV.

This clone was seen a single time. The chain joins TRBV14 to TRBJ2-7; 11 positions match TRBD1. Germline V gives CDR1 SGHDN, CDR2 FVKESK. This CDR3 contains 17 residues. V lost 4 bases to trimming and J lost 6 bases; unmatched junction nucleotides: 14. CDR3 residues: CASSRPGTGGASREQYF. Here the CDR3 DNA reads TGTGCCAGCAGCCGTCCCGGGACAGGGGGGGCCTCTCGCGAGCAGTACTTC.

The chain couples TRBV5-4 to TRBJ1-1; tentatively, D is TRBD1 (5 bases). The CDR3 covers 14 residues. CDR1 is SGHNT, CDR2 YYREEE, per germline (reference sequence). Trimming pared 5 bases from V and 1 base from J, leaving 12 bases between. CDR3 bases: TGTGCCAGCAGACCGGGGGGGACGAACACTGAAGCTTTCTTT. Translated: CASRPGGTNTEAFF. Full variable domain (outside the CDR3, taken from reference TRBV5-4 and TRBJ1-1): ETGVTQSPTHLIKTRGQQVTLRCSSQSGHNTVSWYQQALGQGPQFIFQYYREEENGRGNFPPRFSGLQFPNYSSELNVNALELDDSALYLCASRPGGTNTEAFFGQGTRLTVV.

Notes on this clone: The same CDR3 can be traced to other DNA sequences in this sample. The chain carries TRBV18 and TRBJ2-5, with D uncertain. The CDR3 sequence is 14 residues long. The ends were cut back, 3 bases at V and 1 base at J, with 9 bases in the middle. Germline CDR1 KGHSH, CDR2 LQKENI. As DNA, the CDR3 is TGTGCCAGCTCACCCTTACCCCTCCAAGAGACCCAGTACTTC. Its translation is CASSPLPLQETQYF.

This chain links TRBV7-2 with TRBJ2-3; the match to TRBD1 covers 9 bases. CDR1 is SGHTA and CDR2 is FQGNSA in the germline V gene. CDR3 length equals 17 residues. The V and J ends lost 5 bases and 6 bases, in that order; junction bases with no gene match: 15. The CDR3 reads CASSAPGGDRVRDTQYF. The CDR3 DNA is TGTGCCAGCAGCGCTCCCGGCGGGGACAGGGTACGTGATACGCAGTATTTT.

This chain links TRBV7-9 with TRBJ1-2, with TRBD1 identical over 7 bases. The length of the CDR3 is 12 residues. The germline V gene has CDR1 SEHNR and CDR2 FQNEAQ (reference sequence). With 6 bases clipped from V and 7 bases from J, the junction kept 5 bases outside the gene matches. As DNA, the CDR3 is TGTGCCAGCAGGAGAGAGGGGGCTGGCTACACCTTC. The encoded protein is CASRREGAGYTF.

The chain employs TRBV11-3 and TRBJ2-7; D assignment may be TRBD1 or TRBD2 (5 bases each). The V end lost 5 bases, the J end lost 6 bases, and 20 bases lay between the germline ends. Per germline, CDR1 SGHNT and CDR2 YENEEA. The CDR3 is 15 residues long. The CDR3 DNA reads TGTGCCAGCAGCCCGACCGGGACCGCCTTTGGCGAGCAGTACTTC. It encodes CASSPTGTAFGEQYF.

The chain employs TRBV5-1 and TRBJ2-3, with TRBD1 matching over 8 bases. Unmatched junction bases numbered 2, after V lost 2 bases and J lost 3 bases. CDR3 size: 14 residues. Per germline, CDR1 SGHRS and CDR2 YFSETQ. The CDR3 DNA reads TGCGCCAGCAGCTTCAGACAGGGGACAGATACGCAGTATTTT. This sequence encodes CASSFRQGTDTQYF.

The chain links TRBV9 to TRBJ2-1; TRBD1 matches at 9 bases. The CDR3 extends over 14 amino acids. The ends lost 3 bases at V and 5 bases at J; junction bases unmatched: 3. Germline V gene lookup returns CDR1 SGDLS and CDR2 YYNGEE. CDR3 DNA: TGTGCCAGCAGCGCGGGACAGGGAAACAATGAGCAGTTCTTC. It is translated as CASSAGQGNNEQFF.

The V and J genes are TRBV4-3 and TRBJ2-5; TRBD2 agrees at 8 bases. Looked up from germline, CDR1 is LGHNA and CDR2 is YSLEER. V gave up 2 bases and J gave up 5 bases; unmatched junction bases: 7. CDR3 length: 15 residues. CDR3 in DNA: TGCGCCAGCAGCCAACGGGGGGGGTCGGGGGAGACCCAGTACTTC. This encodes CASSQRGGSGETQYF.

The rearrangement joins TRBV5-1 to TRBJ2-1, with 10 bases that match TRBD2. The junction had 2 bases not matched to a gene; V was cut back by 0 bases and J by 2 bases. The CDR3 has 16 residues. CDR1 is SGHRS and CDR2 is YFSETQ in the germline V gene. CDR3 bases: TGCGCCAGCAGCTTGGCAAGCGGGAGGGCCTACAATGAGCAGTTCTTC. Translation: CASSLASGRAYNEQFF.

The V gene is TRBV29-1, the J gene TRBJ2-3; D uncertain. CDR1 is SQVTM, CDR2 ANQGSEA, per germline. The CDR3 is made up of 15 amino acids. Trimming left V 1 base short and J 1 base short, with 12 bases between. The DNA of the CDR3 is TGCAGCGTTGAAGGTACCGCCACTGGCACAGATACGCAGTATTTT. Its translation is CSVEGTATGTDTQYF.

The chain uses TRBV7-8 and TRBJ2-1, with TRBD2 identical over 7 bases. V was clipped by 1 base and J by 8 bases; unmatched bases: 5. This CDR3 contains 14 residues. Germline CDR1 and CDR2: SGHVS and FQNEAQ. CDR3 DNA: TGTGCCAGCAGCTTAGGAGGACTAGACGATGAGCAGTTCTTC. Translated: CASSLGGLDDEQFF.